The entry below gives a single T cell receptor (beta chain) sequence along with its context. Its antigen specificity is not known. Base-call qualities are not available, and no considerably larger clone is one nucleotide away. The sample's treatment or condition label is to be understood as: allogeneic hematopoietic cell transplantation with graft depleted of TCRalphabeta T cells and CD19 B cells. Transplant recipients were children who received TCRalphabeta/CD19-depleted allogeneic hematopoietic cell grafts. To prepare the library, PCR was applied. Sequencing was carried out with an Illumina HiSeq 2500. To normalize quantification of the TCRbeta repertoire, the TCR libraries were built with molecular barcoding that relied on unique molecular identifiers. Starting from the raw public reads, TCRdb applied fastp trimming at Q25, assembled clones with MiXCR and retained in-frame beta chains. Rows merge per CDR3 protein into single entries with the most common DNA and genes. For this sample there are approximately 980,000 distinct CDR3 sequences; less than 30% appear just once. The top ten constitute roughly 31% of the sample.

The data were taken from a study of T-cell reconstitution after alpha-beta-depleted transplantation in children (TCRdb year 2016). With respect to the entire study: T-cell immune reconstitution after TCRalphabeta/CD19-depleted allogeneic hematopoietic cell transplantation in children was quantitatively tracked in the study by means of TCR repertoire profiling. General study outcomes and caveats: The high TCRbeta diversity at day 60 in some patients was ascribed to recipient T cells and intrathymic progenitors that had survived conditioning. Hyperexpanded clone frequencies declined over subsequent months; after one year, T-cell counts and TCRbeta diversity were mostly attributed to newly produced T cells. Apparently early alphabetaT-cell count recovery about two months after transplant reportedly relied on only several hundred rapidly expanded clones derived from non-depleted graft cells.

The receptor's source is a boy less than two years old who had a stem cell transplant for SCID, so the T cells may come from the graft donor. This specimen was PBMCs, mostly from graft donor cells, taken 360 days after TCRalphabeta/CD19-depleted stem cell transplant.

The DNA sequence reads TGTGCCAGCAGCTTAGGGGGAGGGGGCTCCGTTCTGAACACTGAAGCTTTCTTT. Translated, this gives CASSLGGGGSVLNTEAFF. The rearrangement joined TRBV11-1 to TRBJ1-1; TRBD1 matches 7 bases in the middle. Reading the germline V gene (reference sequence) gives CDR1 SGHAT and CDR2 FQDESV. Reading from cysteine to phenylalanine, the CDR3 counts 18 amino acids. The entry retains the CDR3 DNA only, 54 bases that are in frame from base 1. V loses 1 base at its end and J loses 0 bases; junction bases beyond the gene matches: 11.